These 3 T cell receptor beta chains were all obtained from the same sample, sequenced in a study of T cell repertoires in aging, cancer and after chemotherapy. TCR beta rearrangements were amplified from peripheral blood genomic DNA. Multiplex touch-down PCR with TRB-A/B primers amplified rearranged V-D-J TRB sequences. TCRdb re-called the multiplex PCR reads through MiXCR, storing one row per CDR3 protein. The sample records about 11,000 distinct CDR3 sequences, over 25% being singletons. The sample consisted of blood. The receptors originated from a human donor in good health. The donor label of this sample is uncertain.

This clonotype was picked up a small number of times. This chain links TRBV18 with TRBJ2-5, with 14 bases lining up with TRBD2. Trimming cost V 6 bases and J 5 bases; bases outside gene matches: 11. Germline CDR1 and CDR2: KGHSH and LQKENI. The CDR3 extends over 17 amino acids. CDR3 coding DNA: TGTGCCAGCTCTCGGTTCGGGACTAGCGGGAGCATGGAGACCCAGTACTTC. Residues: CASSRFGTSGSMETQYF.

This clonotype was counted between two and nine times. The chain joins TRBV6-2 or TRBV6-3 to TRBJ2-7; 14 bases fit TRBD2. The V gene's germline CDR1 is MNHEY and CDR2 SVGEGT. The V segment lost 0 bases and the J segment 5 bases; nucleotides outside the gene matches: 9. This CDR3 spans 18 amino acids. For the CDR3, the DNA is TGTGCCAGCAGTTACTCTCCGAGACTAGCGGGGGGGCCCCACGAGCAGTACTTC. This translates into CASSYSPRLAGGPHEQYF.

The CDR3 protein is CASSLTTAATGELFF. For the CDR3, the DNA is TGCGCCAGCAGCTTGACGACAGCCGCAACCGGGGAGCTGTTTTTT. The chain combines TRBV5-1 with TRBJ2-2; tentatively, D is TRBD1 (5 bases). V dropped 1 base and J dropped 5 bases, with 12 bases sitting between them. CDR3 length equals 15 residues. Per the germline V gene, CDR1 is SGHRS and CDR2 is YFSETQ. Looking up the rest from reference TRBV5-1 and TRBJ2-2 gives the full variable domain: KAGVTQTPRYLIKTRGQQVTLSCSPISGHRSVSWYQQTPGQGLQFLFEYFSETQRNKGNFPGRFSGRQFSNSRSEMNVSTLELGDSALYLCASSLTTAATGELFFGEGSRLTVL.